The following is a T cell receptor beta chain sequence with its context. The antigen is not known. Healthy Caucasians were all of the donors. The data derive from a study of identical twins. Study-level points and caveats: Invariant MAIT and iNKT cells are populations that could partly confound zero-insertion analyses. A lower insertion count was a feature of abundant cord blood beta clonotypes, with no such feature in memory repertoires. Out-of-frame alpha sequences common to twins were enriched for low generation probability.

Using its own MiXCR run on the 5' RACE reads, TCRdb lists one record per CDR3 protein. The sample has about 340,000 distinct CDR3 sequences, 9% to 15% seen once; the top ten hold around 6.9%. V lost 5 bases to trimming and J lost 7 bases; unmatched junction nucleotides: 4. CDR1 and CDR2 (germline): SEHNR, FQNEAQ (reference sequence). The CDR3 runs 12 residues. These sequences were also reported in another study, on yellow fever vaccine responses in identical twins.

Sequencing was performed on CD8+ T cells sorted from blood. The chain uses TRBV7-9 and TRBJ2-7; 8 positions agree with TRBD1. The TCR sequence derives from a woman between 18 and 29 years old in good health. The CDR3, as DNA: TGTGCCAGCAGCCAGACAGGGGAAGAGCAGTACTTC. Translated, it gives CASSQTGEEQYF. Full variable domain (missing parts from reference TRBV7-9 and TRBJ2-7): DTGVSQNPRHKITKRGQNVTFRCDPISEHNRLYWYRQTLGQGPEFLTYFQNEAQLEKSRLLSDRFSAERPKGSFSTLEIQRTEQGDSAMYLCASSQTGEEQYFGPGTRLTVT.